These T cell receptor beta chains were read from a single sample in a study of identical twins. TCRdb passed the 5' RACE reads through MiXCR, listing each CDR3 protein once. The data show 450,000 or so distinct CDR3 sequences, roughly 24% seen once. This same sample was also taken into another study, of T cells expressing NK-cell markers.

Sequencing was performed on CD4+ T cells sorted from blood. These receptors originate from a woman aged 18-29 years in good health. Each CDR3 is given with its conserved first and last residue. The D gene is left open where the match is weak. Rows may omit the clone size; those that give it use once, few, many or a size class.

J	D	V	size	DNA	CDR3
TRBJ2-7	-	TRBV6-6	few	TGTGCCAGCAGCGAGAGATCCTACGAGCAGTACTTC	CASSERSYEQYF
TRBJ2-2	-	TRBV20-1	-	TGCAGTGCTAGAGATCCAGGAGGGGGGCGAGGCACCGGGGAGCTGTTTTTT	CSARDPGGGRGTGELFF
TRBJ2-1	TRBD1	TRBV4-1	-	TGCGCCAGCAGCCCGGGGGACAGGGGGCATAGTGAGCAGTTCTTC	CASSPGDRGHSEQFF
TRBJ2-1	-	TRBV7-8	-	TGTGCCAGCACCACCAGTGGCAGGCAGTCCTACAATGAGCAGTTCTTC	CASTTSGRQSYNEQFF
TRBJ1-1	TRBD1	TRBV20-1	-	TGCAGTGCCAAACATCGGGACAGGTCCCAAGCTTTCTTT	CSAKHRDRSQAFF
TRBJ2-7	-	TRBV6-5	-	TGTGCCAGCAGTTACTCGATAAAGGAGACCGGCGAGCAGTACTTC	CASSYSIKETGEQYF
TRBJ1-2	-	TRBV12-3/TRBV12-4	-	TGTGCCAGCGTAGTAAGGGGTACCCCCTATGGCTACACCTTC	CASVVRGTPYGYTF
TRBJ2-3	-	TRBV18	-	TGTGCCAGCCCGCCAACCCCTGATACCACAGATACGCAGTATTTT	CASPPTPDTTDTQYF
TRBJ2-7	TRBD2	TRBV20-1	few	TGCAGTGCTACGTCGACTAGCGGGAGTTATAACGAGCAGTACTTC	CSATSTSGSYNEQYF
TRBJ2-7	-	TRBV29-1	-	TGCAGCGTTGAAAGGCAGGGATCGTCCTACGAGCAGTACTTC	CSVERQGSSYEQYF
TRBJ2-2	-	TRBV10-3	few	TGTGCCATCAGTAGAGATCCAGTCACCGGGGAGCTGTTTTTT	CAISRDPVTGELFF
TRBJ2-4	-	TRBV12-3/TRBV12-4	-	TGTGCCAGCAGTTTACCAGGGTTGGCCGGGGACTTC	CASSLPGLAGDF
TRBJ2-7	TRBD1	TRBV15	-	TGTGCCACCAGCAGAGATCTTAGGGGGGAACAGGGGGCTTACGAGCAGTACTTC	CATSRDLRGEQGAYEQYF
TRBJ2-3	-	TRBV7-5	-	-	CISVSEWRSRESDTQYF
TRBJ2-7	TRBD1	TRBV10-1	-	TGCGCCAGCAGCGACACAGGGGGCGTTAACGACGAGCAGTACTTC	CASSDTGGVNDEQYF
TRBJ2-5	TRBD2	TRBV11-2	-	TGTGCCAGCAGCTTAGTTCTCCGACTAGCGGGAGGGGTCCAAGAGACCCAGTACTTC	CASSLVLRLAGGVQETQYF
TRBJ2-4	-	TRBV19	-	TGTGCCAGTAGTATCAGGGGACCCAAAAACATTCAGTACTTC	CASSIRGPKNIQYF
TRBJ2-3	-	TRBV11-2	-	TGTGCCAGCAGCATAGGGGGGGCCAGGAATACGCAGTATTTT	CASSIGGARNTQYF
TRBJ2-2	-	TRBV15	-	TGTGCCACCAGCAGAGAAAACACCGGGGAGCTGTTTTTT	CATSRENTGELFF
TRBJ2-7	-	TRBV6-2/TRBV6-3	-	TGTGCCAGCAGCAGGGAGACCGGCCGCTCCTACGAGCAGTACTTC	CASSRETGRSYEQYF
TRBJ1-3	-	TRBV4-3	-	TGCGCCAGCAGCCCGTGGACCGCGAGCTCTGGAAACACCATATATTTT	CASSPWTASSGNTIYF
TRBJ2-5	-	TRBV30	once	TGTGCCTGGAGTGCAATCCGGGAGACCCAGTACTTC	CAWSAIRETQYF
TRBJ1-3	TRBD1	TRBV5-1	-	TGCGCCAGCAGCTTGGGACAGGGTGGAAACACCATATATTTT	CASSLGQGGNTIYF
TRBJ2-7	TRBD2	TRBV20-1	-	TGCAGTGCTAGAGATTCCTCGAGACTAGCGGGTACGTTCGAGCAGTACTTC	CSARDSSRLAGTFEQYF
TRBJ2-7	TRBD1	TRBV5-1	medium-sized	TGCGCCAGCAGCGTTGAACAGCGTGGGACAGGGGTAGACGAGCAGTACTTC	CASSVEQRGTGVDEQYF
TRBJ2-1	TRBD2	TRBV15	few	TGTGCCACCAGCAGGACTAGCGGGGGGTTCTACTCCTACAATGAGCAGTTCTTC	CATSRTSGGFYSYNEQFF
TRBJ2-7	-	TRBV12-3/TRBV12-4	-	TGTGCCAGCAGTTTAGGTCCAGGGGGGGCCTACGAGCAGTACTTC	CASSLGPGGAYEQYF
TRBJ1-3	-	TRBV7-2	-	TGTGCCAGCAGCTTAGTCTCGGGGGTGGGAAACACCATATATTTT	CASSLVSGVGNTIYF
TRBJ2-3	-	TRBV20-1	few	TGCAGTGCTAGGGGTTTCACAGATACGCAGTATTTT	CSARGFTDTQYF
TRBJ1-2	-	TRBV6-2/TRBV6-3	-	TGTGCCAGCAGCCCGACCGGGACCGTCTATGGCTACACCTTC	CASSPTGTVYGYTF
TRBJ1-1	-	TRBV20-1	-	TGCAGTGCTAGACGGGGCGGGGCGAACACTGAAGCTTTCTTT	CSARRGGANTEAFF
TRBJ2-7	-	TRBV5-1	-	TGCGCCAGCAGCGCCTATGTAGGGGACGAGCAGTACTTC	CASSAYVGDEQYF
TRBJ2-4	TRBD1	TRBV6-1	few	TGTGCCAGTAAACAACAGGGGACCAAAAACATTCAGTACTTC	CASKQQGTKNIQYF
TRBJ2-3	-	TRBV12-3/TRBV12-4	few	TGTGCCAGCAGTTTTGGGGGGGGGCGAGGCACAGATACGCAGTATTTT	CASSFGGGRGTDTQYF
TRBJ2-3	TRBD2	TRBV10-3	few	TGTGCGATCGGGGGGGGACTGCACACAGATACGCAGTATTTT	CAIGGGLHTDTQYF
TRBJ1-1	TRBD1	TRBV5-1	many	TGCGCCAGCAGCTTGGGAGGGGGCGATTCAGCTTTCTTT	CASSLGGGDSAFF
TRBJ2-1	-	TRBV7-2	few	TGTGCCAGCAGCTCCAGTCCCGGCTCCTACAATGAGCAGTTCTTC	CASSSSPGSYNEQFF
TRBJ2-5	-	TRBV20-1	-	TGCAGTGCATCGGACTCCCCCCAAGAGACCCAGTACTTC	CSASDSPQETQYF
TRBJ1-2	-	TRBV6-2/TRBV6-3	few	TGTGCCAGCAGTTACACCGGGACGGCGAACTATGGCTACACCTTC	CASSYTGTANYGYTF
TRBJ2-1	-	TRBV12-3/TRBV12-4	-	TGTGCCAGCAGTCGGGACTCCTACTCGCAGTTCTTC	CASSRDSYSQFF